The 8 T cell receptor beta chains below come from one sample, sequenced in a study of blood T cells in healthy people across ages. A second about 6 to 12 cycle PCR used barcoded and J-beta primers. In TCRdb, the 5' RACE reads were re-called with MiXCR into one record per CDR3 protein. Of over a million distinct CDR3 sequences in the sample, roughly two fifths were seen once. The sample comprised blood. The receptors were gathered from a woman aged 18-29 years in good health.

Comment on this clonotype: A much larger clone lies one base from this, so it may be a read error. The chain couples TRBV9 to TRBJ2-7, with TRBD2 matching over 10 bases. The CDR3 has 15 residues. The junction had 8 bases not matched to a gene; V was cut back by 1 base and J by 7 bases. CDR1 and CDR2 (germline): SGDLS, YYNGEE. CDR3 residues: CASSVTSGKLNEQYF. DNA for the CDR3: TGTGCCAGCAGCGTAACTAGCGGGAAACTCAATGAGCAGTACTTC.

The chain has TRBV19 and TRBJ2-4, with 8 bases that match TRBD1. The CDR3 contains 14 residues. Per the germline V gene, CDR1 is LNHDA and CDR2 is SQIVND (reference sequence). V lost 1 base, J lost 6 bases, and 2 bases stayed unmatched. The CDR3 DNA sequence: TGTGCCAGTAGTATAGCAGGGGGCCGAAACATTCAGTACTTC. It encodes CASSIAGGRNIQYF.

V and J are TRBV29-1 and TRBJ2-5; D perhaps matches TRBD1 (6 bases). The V gene's germline CDR1 is SQVTM and CDR2 ANQGSEA. The V and J ends lost 7 bases and 4 bases respectively, with 10 bases between them. The CDR3 sequence is 11 residues long. CDR3 sequence reads: CSAGQIETQYF. In nucleotides, the CDR3 is TGCAGCGCTGGACAGATAGAGACCCAGTACTTC. Combining the CDR3 with reference TRBV29-1 and TRBJ2-5 gives the whole variable domain SAVISQKPSRDICQRGTSLTIQCQVDSQVTMMFWYRQQPGQSLTLIATANQGSEATYESGFVIDKFPISRPNLTFSTLTVSNMSPEDSSIYLCSAGQIETQYFGPGTRLLVL.

The rearrangement uses TRBV3-1 and TRBJ1-1, with D tentatively TRBD1 (6 bases). Per the germline V gene, CDR1 is LGHDT and CDR2 is YNNKEL (reference sequence). The CDR3 spans 15 residues. Trimming removed 4 bases from V and 1 base from J, with 13 bases in between. This CDR3 is CASSPRGAPNTEAFF. Written as DNA, the CDR3 is TGTGCCAGCAGCCCACGGGGGGCTCCGAACACTGAAGCTTTCTTT.

The CDR3 DNA reads as TGTGCCTCACTCGGGGCCCCTGAAGCTTTCTTT. Translating gives CASLGAPEAFF. This chain links TRBV12-3 or TRBV12-4 with TRBJ1-1, with a tentative D call TRBD1 (5 bases). The CDR3 extends over 11 amino acids. Trimming stripped 11 bases from V and 6 bases from J, with 13 bases between.

Only a few counts were recorded for this clonotype. The V call is TRBV9, the J call TRBJ2-1; 8 bases fit TRBD2. CDR1 is SGDLS and CDR2 is YYNGEE in the germline V gene. The CDR3 has 14 residues. Germline trimming cut 1 base from V and 7 bases from J; bases unmatched to any gene: 4. The CDR3 nucleotides are TGTGCCAGCAGCGTATCCAGCGGGAGAAATGAGCAGTTCTTC. Translation gives CASSVSSGRNEQFF.

The chain uses TRBV4-3 and TRBJ2-5, with a tentative D call TRBD2 (6 bases). The DNA end lines up better with TRBJ2-7; the J call may be wrong. This CDR3 is built from 16 residues. Germline V lookup: CDR1 LGHNA, CDR2 YSLEER. The CDR3: CASSQAGGGYPYEQYF. In DNA form, the CDR3 reads TGCGCCAGCAGCCAAGCGGGTGGGGGGTACCCCTACGAGCAGTACTTC.

The chain uses TRBV10-3 and TRBJ1-3; D is perhaps TRBD1 (5 bases). CDR1 is ENHRY and CDR2 is SYGVKD in the germline V gene. The CDR3 extends over 14 amino acids. The germline V and J ends were trimmed by 6 bases and 2 bases, with 11 bases remaining between them. The chain's CDR3 is CAISRQITGNTIYF. Here the CDR3 DNA reads TGTGCCATCAGCCGACAGATCACTGGAAACACCATATATTTT.